This record looks at one T cell receptor (beta chain) sequence and its context. Its matching antigen is unknown. V was clipped by 4 bases and J by 3 bases, with 4 bases between them. This CDR3 region has 11 residues. Germline V gene sequence: CDR1 SGHDN, CDR2 FVKESK. The data were taken from a study of long-term antiretroviral therapy in people with HIV. Study-level information: The oldest specimens predate the 2015 immediate-ART recommendation by about a decade. Study-level findings and limits: Post-ART, diversity grew, though it stayed under transplant donor control levels. Among HIV repertoires, CDR3 length ranges were narrower than those of controls.

The run of the v3.0 immunoSEQ assay was at survey level. Sequencing was intended to reach about 35,000-55,000 T-cell genomes per sample. Sequenced by immunoSEQ multiplex PCR; TCRdb stores in-frame clones only, minus some. This sample has about 16,000 clones; around 84% occur once, and the top ten carry 7% to 10%. J is TRBJ2-7 and V is TRBV14; D uncertain. The source is a man between 18 and 29 years old with HIV. The sequencing used unsorted PBMCs, collected 0.1 years after starting antiretroviral therapy. CDR3 sequence reads: CASSLNYEQYF. CDR3 DNA sequence: TGTGCCAGCAGCCTCAACTACGAGCAGTACTTC.